This is a list of T cell receptor beta chains from one sample in a study of CD4 and CD8 cells across lung adenocarcinoma regions. Each CDR3 protein is one row after TCRdb ran MiXCR on the PCR reads. Of under 20,000 distinct CDR3 sequences in the sample, around 56% were seen once. The sample was CD8+ T cells from the center of a lung tumor. Receptors were obtained from a female donor with lung adenocarcinoma. The CD4 and CD8 labels of this study may be unreliable. Both conserved end residues are part of each CDR3. The order of the fields is V gene, J gene, CDR3 protein.

TRBV27,TRBJ2-7,CASSLKDRGVSEQYF
TRBV6-1,TRBJ2-4,CASRGLAGLPATNIQYF
TRBV6-1,TRBJ2-3,CASSRGLAGGRHTETQYF
TRBV6-5,TRBJ1-1,CASSQRQGYLNTEAFF
TRBV6-1,.,CASSPPGLAEAGQYF
TRBV6-2/TRBV6-3,TRBJ2-1,CASRYTSGRESSYNEQFF
TRBV6-1,TRBJ2-1,CASRSVGNEQFF
TRBV27,.,CASSPSPRTGSYEQYF
TRBV6-5,TRBJ2-3,CASSYLPGVSTGEQYF
TRBV6-1,TRBJ2-1,CASFPTGTGGVKTQFF
TRBV6-1,TRBJ2-4,CASNSPGNIQYF
TRBV20-1,TRBJ2-3,CSARDHPLAATDTQYF
TRBV6-1,.,CASGGAGGRDQDTQYF
TRBV6-1,TRBJ2-4,CARRGVSGGRAKDTQYF
TRBV10-2,TRBJ2-4,CASSATGLCAKNTQYF
TRBV6-2/TRBV6-3,TRBJ2-7,CASSIWGPSGEQYF